This T cell receptor (beta chain) comes out of a study of blood T cells in healthy people across ages. Overall study results and limits: Older age coincided with a roughly linear decline in TCR beta diversity per million T cells.

V shed 2 bases, J shed 3 bases, and the junction held 4 bases outside the gene matches. Germline assignment: CDR1 LGHDT and CDR2 YNNKEL (reference sequence). The CDR3 has 15 amino acids. A second PCR, run for about 6 to 11 cycles, used a sample-barcoded 5' primer plus a J-beta primer mix. From the 5' RACE reads, TCRdb called clonotypes with MiXCR, one entry per CDR3 protein. The sample has about 2 million distinct CDR3 sequences, about 50% seen once. This clonotype was observed a handful of times. The antigen remains undetermined. This clonotype was obtained from a woman between 40 and 50 years old in good health. Sequencing used blood. The rearrangement uses TRBV3-1 and TRBJ2-5; 9 bases are shared with TRBD2. CDR3 in amino acids: CASSQLAGQEETQYF. In DNA form, the CDR3 reads TGTGCCAGCAGCCAACTAGCGGGGCAAGAAGAGACCCAGTACTTC.